A single sample gave rise to the 18 T cell receptor beta chains below, sequenced in a study of monozygotic twins with inflammatory bowel disease (dated by TCRdb to between 2017 and 2020). The library came from 5' RACE. Sequencer: Illumina HiSeq 2500. TCRdb reprocessed the reads, so every CDR3 protein sequence counts as one entry and DNA is not shown. The sample has about 160,000 distinct CDR3 sequences on record. The top ten hold 2.5% to 3% of the sample. Sequenced material: blood. These receptors originate from a human donor with ulcerative colitis or Crohn's disease, or a healthy co-twin of an affected twin (not recorded which).

The chain joins TRBV7-6 to TRBJ2-2; without DNA, the TCRdb call of TRBD1 cannot be checked. This CDR3 region has 15 residues. Germline V lookup: CDR1 SGHVS, CDR2 FNYEAQ. The chain's CDR3 is CASSFGTGNTGELFF.

The chain recombines TRBV27 with TRBJ2-1. The CDR3 loop spans 13 amino acids. Germline lookup yields CDR1 MNHEY and CDR2 SMNVEV (reference sequence). The CDR3 spells CASSLGVVNEQIF.

The V call is TRBV19, the J call TRBJ2-7; there is no DNA to check the TCRdb D call of TRBD2. CDR1 is LNHDA, CDR2 SQIVND, per germline (reference sequence). The CDR3 consists of 12 residues. This chain's CDR3 is CASRTSGDEQYF.

The V and J genes are TRBV6-2 or TRBV6-3 and TRBJ1-1; TCRdb proposes TRBD1, but this gene call is untestable without DNA. CDR1 is MNHEY, CDR2 SVGEGT, per germline. CDR3 length: 11 amino acids. The CDR3 reads CASSGGSEAFF.

This chain connects TRBV29-1 to TRBJ1-1; TCRdb lists TRBD1, though no DNA is available to test this call. This CDR3 spans 14 amino acids. Germline CDR1 is SQVTM and CDR2 is ANQGSEA. CDR3 sequence reads: CSSSGTGLITEAFF.

This chain uses TRBV29-1 with TRBJ1-5; with no DNA, the TCRdb D assignment of TRBD1 cannot be verified. This CDR3 contains 13 residues. Germline CDR1 reads SQVTM; CDR2 reads ANQGSEA. CDR3 residues: CSVAGGTNQPQHF.

V gene TRBV7-9 combines with J gene TRBJ2-7; the TCRdb D gene call, TRBD1, has no DNA to confirm it. The germline CDR1 and CDR2 sequences are SEHNR and FQNEAQ (reference sequence). The CDR3 contains 16 residues. CDR3 protein: CASSFGTATPSYEQYF.

The gene calls are TRBV30 and TRBJ1-5; with no DNA, the TCRdb D assignment of TRBD1 cannot be verified. The germline CDR1 and CDR2 sequences are GTSNPN and SVGIG (reference sequence). The CDR3 has 15 residues. The CDR3 reads CAWSATDREGQPQHF.

The chain couples TRBV20-1 to TRBJ2-3; TCRdb returns TRBD2, unconfirmable since there is no DNA. Germline assignment: CDR1 DFQATT and CDR2 SNEGSKA (reference sequence). The CDR3 spans 15 residues. CDR3 protein: CSAPSARINTDTQYF.

The rearrangement links TRBV7-6 to TRBJ2-5; TCRdb names TRBD2, which stays unverified in the absence of DNA. The V gene's germline CDR1 is SGHVS and CDR2 FNYEAQ. The CDR3 runs 16 residues. The CDR3 protein is CASSPGLAGGEETQYF.

The J gene is TRBJ2-3, the V gene TRBV7-6; absent DNA, TCRdb's TRBD2 call cannot be checked. CDR1 SGHVS and CDR2 FNYEAQ come from the germline V gene. There are 14 residues in the CDR3. CDR3 region: CASSPERSTDTQYF.

The J gene is TRBJ2-5, the V gene TRBV5-1. CDR1 is SGHRS, CDR2 YFSETQ, per germline. The CDR3 spans 13 residues. The CDR3 sequence: CASSLAVGETQYF.

The chain carries TRBV15 and TRBJ2-1; as DNA is missing, the TRBD2 call by TCRdb cannot be tested. The CDR3 runs to 15 residues. In germline, CDR1 is LNHNV, CDR2 YYDKDF (reference sequence). CDR3 amino acids: CATSRASGMGNEQFF. Looking up the rest from reference TRBV15 and TRBJ2-1 gives the full variable domain: DAMVIQNPRYQVTQFGKPVTLSCSQTLNHNVMYWYQQKSSQAPKLLFHYYDKDFNNEADTPDNFQSRRPNTSFCFLDIRSPGLGDTAMYLCATSRASGMGNEQFFGPGTRLTVL.

The rearrangement links TRBV19 to TRBJ1-5. Germline V lookup: CDR1 LNHDA, CDR2 SQIVND (reference sequence). The CDR3 contains 15 residues. The CDR3 region is CASSSWSIENQPQHF.

The chain uses TRBV5-4 and TRBJ2-1; TCRdb names TRBD2, which stays unverified in the absence of DNA. The CDR3 is made up of 16 amino acids. CDR1 is SGHNT, CDR2 YYREEE, per germline (reference sequence). CDR3 loop: CASVKRSGRANNEQFF.

The chain employs TRBV12-3 or TRBV12-4 and TRBJ1-1; without DNA, the TCRdb call of TRBD1 cannot be checked. The CDR3 is 13 amino acids. The CDR3 region is CATKFTGYTEAFF.

The chain employs TRBV5-1 and TRBJ2-7; checking the TCRdb D call of TRBD2 is not possible without DNA. Per germline, CDR1 SGHRS and CDR2 YFSETQ. The CDR3 runs to 14 residues. CDR3 sequence: CASSFSGISYEQYF.

The chain combines TRBV15 with TRBJ2-1; TCRdb's D call of TRBD2 is untestable without DNA. Germline CDR1 reads LNHNV; CDR2 reads YYDKDF (reference sequence). This CDR3 spans 17 amino acids. The CDR3 region is CATSSLEGLAGVNEQFF. The full variable domain, completed using reference TRBV15 and TRBJ2-1, is DAMVIQNPRYQVTQFGKPVTLSCSQTLNHNVMYWYQQKSSQAPKLLFHYYDKDFNNEADTPDNFQSRRPNTSFCFLDIRSPGLGDTAMYLCATSSLEGLAGVNEQFFGPGTRLTVL.